This TCR beta chain was retrieved from a study of T cells after yellow fever vaccination. This clonotype was picked up a small number of times. TCRdb re-analysed the 5' RACE reads in MiXCR, keeping a single row per CDR3 protein. Of some 500,000 distinct CDR3 sequences listed, 13% are singletons. Germline trimming cut 3 bases from V and 5 bases from J; bases unmatched to any gene: 3. The germline gives CDR1 DFQATT, CDR2 SNEGSKA (reference sequence). The CDR3 runs to 12 residues. V and J are TRBV20-1 and TRBJ2-7; 8 positions agree with TRBD1. The clonotype comes from a man aged 30 to 39 who received the YFV17D yellow fever vaccine. The sample consisted of PBMCs, taken on the day of the yellow fever booster vaccination. The CDR3 protein is CSARDRVDEQYF. The CDR3 nucleotides read TGCAGTGCTAGGGACAGGGTCGACGAGCAGTACTTC.